The 27 T cell receptor beta chains listed next were all sequenced from one sample in a study of cytomegalovirus exposure and HLA in healthy donors. PCR primers comprised 60 Vbeta and 13 Jbeta primers. Measured with immunoSEQ multiplex PCR; TCRdb has only the in-frame clones, and not every one. This sample has around 160,000 clones, with 77% found just once. The sequencing sample was made of PBMCs. The receptors originated from a male donor in good health and CMV-seropositive.

The sample holds a few counts of this clone. This chain links TRBV5-1 with TRBJ1-1, with no clear D. Per germline, CDR1 SGHRS and CDR2 YFSETQ. This CDR3 is 16 amino acids long. V was clipped by 4 bases and J by 1 base, with 17 bases between them. The CDR3 sequence: CASSKRALTPNTEAFF. CDR3 nucleotide sequence: TGCGCCAGCAGCAAACGAGCTCTCACCCCGAACACTGAAGCTTTCTTT.

The V and J genes are TRBV30 and TRBJ1-5; tentative D call: TRBD1 (5 bases). From germline, CDR1 is GTSNPN and CDR2 SVGIG (reference sequence). The CDR3 consists of 16 residues. The CDR3 nucleotides are TGTGCTATTGACATGGGGGGAACAAGGGGCAATCAGCCCCAGCATTTT. Amino acids: CAIDMGGTRGNQPQHF.

This chain links TRBV6-4 with TRBJ2-1; TRBD2 matches 9 bases. The germline gives CDR1 MRHNA, CDR2 SNTAGT. V dropped 0 bases and J dropped 6; count of bases not matched to a gene: 6. The CDR3 has 16 amino acids. CDR3 in amino acids: CASSDSIASGVNEQFF. CDR3 bases: TGTGCCAGCAGTGACTCGATCGCTAGCGGGGTCAATGAGCAGTTCTTC.

This clone showed up just once. The gene calls are TRBV30 and TRBJ1-1; TRBD1 might be the D (6 bases). Germline loops: CDR1 GTSNPN, CDR2 SVGIG (reference sequence). The CDR3 covers 14 residues. Trimming removed 1 base at V and 0 bases at J, with 9 bases between. In DNA form, the CDR3 reads TGTGCCTGGAGTGATAACAGGGTGAACACTGAAGCTTTCTTT. It encodes CAWSDNRVNTEAFF.

The table lists this clone with a few counts. This same CDR3 is encoded by further DNA sequences in the sample. This rearrangement joins TRBV6-1 to TRBJ2-7, with 7 bases matching TRBD1. Germline CDR1 is MNHNS and CDR2 is SASEGT. The CDR3 is made up of 14 amino acids. V gave up 7 bases and J gave up 2 bases; unmatched junction bases: 8. The CDR3 loop is CASTGDREPYEQYF. As DNA, the CDR3 is TGTGCCAGCACCGGTGACAGGGAACCCTACGAGCAGTACTTC.

This chain connects TRBV30 to TRBJ1-2; D perhaps matches TRBD1 (6 bases). The V end was cut by 0 bases, the J end by 8 bases, with 10 bases between. The CDR3 is 12 amino acids. Germline CDR1 is GTSNPN and CDR2 is SVGIG (reference sequence). The CDR3 nucleotides read TGTGCCTGGAGTGTGGGGGCAGGGGGCTACACCTTC. Its translation is CAWSVGAGGYTF.

The V call is TRBV5-4, the J call TRBJ2-5; unclear D gene. The last part of the DNA fits TRBJ2-7 better; the J call may be wrong. Germline V gene data show CDR1 as SGHNT and CDR2 as YYREEE (reference sequence). The CDR3 covers 12 residues. As DNA, the CDR3 is TGTGCCCTAGGTCGCTCGTACTACGAGCAGTACTTC. Residues: CALGRSYYEQYF.

In this sample, this clone turned up a few times. V gene TRBV4-1 combines with J gene TRBJ1-3; TRBD1 might be the D (6 bases). The CDR3 loop spans 16 amino acids. Trimming took 1 base from V and 0 from J, leaving 10 bases between them. CDR1 and CDR2 from the germline V gene are MGHRA and YSYEKL. The CDR3 sequence: CASSQGQVYSGNTIYF. CDR3 coding DNA: TGCGCCAGCAGCCAAGGACAGGTTTACTCTGGAAACACCATATATTTT.

V gene TRBV21-1 combines with J gene TRBJ1-1; the table calls TRBD1, which could not be checked here. TRBV21-1 is given as a pseudogene. The CDR3 extends over 13 amino acids. The CDR3: CASSTTGVTEAFF. In DNA, the CDR3 is TGTGCCAGCAGCACGACAGGGGTGACTGAAGCTTTCTTT.

The V and J genes are TRBV7-9 and TRBJ2-5; 7 bases fit TRBD1. The junction had 19 bases not matched to a gene; V was cut back by 11 bases and J by 4 bases. CDR3 length equals 16 residues. Germline V lookup: CDR1 SEHNR, CDR2 FQNEAQ (reference sequence). CDR3 region: CALSLVGGRAAETQYF. The CDR3 DNA follows: TGTGCCCTCAGCTTAGTAGGGGGCAGGGCGGCAGAGACCCAGTACTTC.

The V call is TRBV14, the J call TRBJ2-5; TRBD1 is a possible D gene (5 bases). V gave up 1 base and J gave up 11 bases, with 11 bases separating them. The CDR3 spans 12 residues. CDR1 is SGHDN, CDR2 FVKESK, per germline. CDR3 loop: CASSQGQTEQYF. CDR3 in DNA: TGTGCCAGCAGCCAAGGACAGACGGAGCAGTACTTC.

There are a few counts of this clone. The chain couples TRBV2 to TRBJ1-2; D not certain. The V end was cut by 6 bases, the J end by 1 base, with 12 bases between. This CDR3 has 14 residues. Germline V gene data show CDR1 as SNHLY and CDR2 as FYNNEI. The CDR3: CASRPVLDNYGYTF. CDR3 nucleotide sequence: TGTGCCAGCAGGCCCGTCCTAGATAACTATGGCTACACCTTC.

The V gene is TRBV11-2, the J gene TRBJ2-5; TRBD2 is a possible D gene (6 bases). V lost 6 bases and J lost 0, with 11 bases in between. This CDR3 comprises 14 residues. CDR1 SGHAT and CDR2 FQNNGV come from the germline V gene. In nucleotides, the CDR3 is TGTGCCAGCAGTTTCCGGGACTACCAAGAGACCCAGTACTTC. This gives the protein CASSFRDYQETQYF.

The rearrangement uses TRBV2 and TRBJ2-3; D might be TRBD2 (5 bases). The germline CDR1 and CDR2 sequences are SNHLY and FYNNEI. CDR3 length equals 12 residues. Trimming removed 4 bases at V and 6 bases at J, with 8 bases between. The CDR3 sequence: CASSGTEDTQYF. In nucleotides, the CDR3 is TGTGCCAGCAGTGGGACTGAGGATACGCAGTATTTT.

This clone was picked up a small number of times. The V call is TRBV27, the J call TRBJ1-1, with unresolved D. Germline V gene sequence: CDR1 MNHEY, CDR2 SMNVEV (reference sequence). The CDR3 sequence is 13 residues long. The V and J ends lost 7 bases and 7 bases respectively, with 16 bases between them. The CDR3 DNA reads TGTGCCAGCACTGATCCCCCCCCGGGTGAAGCTTTCTTT. This codes for CASTDPPPGEAFF.

The rearrangement uses TRBV2 and TRBJ2-1; 14 bases are a match to TRBD2. The CDR3 contains 17 residues. With V trimmed by 6 bases and J by 7 bases, 11 bases remained unmatched. CDR1 and CDR2 (germline): SNHLY, FYNNEI. CDR3 sequence reads: CASRLTSGGANRNEQFF. CDR3 nucleotides: TGTGCCAGCAGACTGACTAGCGGGGGGGCCAATCGGAATGAGCAGTTCTTC.

This clone was counted a single time. This rearrangement joins TRBV15 to TRBJ2-3; 7 bases fit TRBD2. The CDR3 sequence is 15 residues long. Germline V CDR1 and CDR2: LNHNV, YYDKDF (reference sequence). The V segment lost 0 bases and the J segment 6 bases; nucleotides outside the gene matches: 6. The CDR3 protein is CATSREGGAADTQYF. CDR3 DNA sequence: TGTGCCACCAGCAGAGAGGGAGGGGCCGCGGATACGCAGTATTTT.

Here the CDR3 DNA reads TGTGCCAGCAGTACCGGACAGTCAAGCTATGGCTACACCTTC. This codes for CASSTGQSSYGYTF. The V gene is TRBV6-5, the J gene TRBJ1-2, with D maybe TRBD1 (6 bases). Germline-derived CDR1 and CDR2 are MNHEY and SVGAGI. The CDR3 is 14 residues long. V was clipped by 5 bases and J by 4 bases, with 14 bases between them.

The chain has TRBV6-5 and TRBJ2-7; 7 bases align to TRBD2. The junction had 7 bases not matched to a gene; V was cut back by 4 bases and J by 4 bases. The CDR3 has 14 amino acids. Germline-derived CDR1 and CDR2 are MNHEY and SVGAGI. The CDR3 reads CASSWGGEKYEQYF. The CDR3 DNA follows: TGTGCCAGCAGTTGGGGGGGTGAGAAGTACGAGCAGTACTTC.

This clone was recorded once. J is TRBJ2-6 and V is TRBV5-1, with 8 bases identical to TRBD2. The CDR3 extends over 18 amino acids. The germline gives CDR1 SGHRS, CDR2 YFSETQ. V dropped 4 bases and J dropped 0; count of bases not matched to a gene: 9. The DNA for the CDR3 is TGCGCCAGCAGCCCGGGAGGCGGGGGGAGCTCTGGGGCCAACGTCCTGACTTTC. Encoded protein: CASSPGGGGSSGANVLTF.

The genes are TRBV9 and TRBJ2-3; 9 bases are shared with TRBD2. The V segment lost 1 base and the J segment 3 bases; nucleotides outside the gene matches: 6. The CDR3 is 16 residues long. CDR1 is SGDLS and CDR2 is YYNGEE in the germline V gene. CDR3 nucleotides: TGTGCCAGCAGCGTATCCGGCGGGGGGGCAACAGATACGCAGTATTTT. Amino acid sequence: CASSVSGGGATDTQYF.

This chain joins TRBV5-1 and TRBJ1-2, with D possibly matching TRBD1 (6 bases). Trimming left V 0 bases short and J 4 bases short, with 13 bases between. The germline V gene has CDR1 SGHRS and CDR2 YFSETQ. The CDR3 consists of 15 residues. The CDR3 bases are TGCGCCAGCAGCTTGGGGCAAGGGGGTTCCTATGGCTACACCTTC. The encoded protein is CASSLGQGGSYGYTF.

This clone was counted only a few times. V and J are TRBV18 and TRBJ2-7; TRBD2 aligns across 10 bases. With 6 bases clipped from V and 0 bases from J, the junction kept 5 bases outside the gene matches. CDR1 and CDR2 (germline): KGHSH, LQKENI. The CDR3 loop spans 15 amino acids. The chain's CDR3 is CASSQSGGDSYEQYF. The CDR3, as DNA: TGTGCCAGCTCGCAAAGCGGGGGGGACTCCTACGAGCAGTACTTC.

This chain uses TRBV15 with TRBJ2-7, with D perhaps matching TRBD1 (5 bases). Germline lookup yields CDR1 LNHNV and CDR2 YYDKDF (reference sequence). CDR3 length: 14 residues. The ends were cut back, 3 bases at V and 8 bases at J, with 17 bases in the middle. CDR3 sequence reads: CATSSPRAGLKQYF. The CDR3, as DNA: TGTGCCACCAGCAGCCCTAGGGCAGGGTTAAAGCAGTACTTC. The whole variable domain, filled in from reference TRBV15 and TRBJ2-7, reads DAMVIQNPRYQVTQFGKPVTLSCSQTLNHNVMYWYQQKSSQAPKLLFHYYDKDFNNEADTPDNFQSRRPNTSFCFLDIRSPGLGDTAMYLCATSSPRAGLKQYFGPGTRLTVT.

CDR3 amino acids: CASSQDQEETQYF. The CDR3 DNA sequence: TGCGCCAGCAGCCAAGATCAGGAAGAGACCCAGTACTTC. This chain links TRBV4-3 with TRBJ2-5; no clear D. The V end was cut by 0 bases, the J end by 3 bases, with 5 bases between. This CDR3 spans 13 amino acids. Germline values: CDR1 LGHNA, CDR2 YSLEER.

As for this clone: The junction shows a germline mismatch at one end, possibly a read error. The J gene is TRBJ1-5, the V gene TRBV5-6; no clear D gene. Germline-derived CDR1 and CDR2 are SGHDT and YYEEEE. The CDR3 runs to 12 residues. The DNA of the CDR3 is TGTGCCAGCAGTTTGGGAGATCAGCCCCAGCATTTT. It is translated as CASSLGDQPQHF.

The genes are TRBV7-9 and TRBJ1-3; D gene unclear. The CDR3 is 13 amino acids. Trimming shortened V by 7 bases and J by 4 bases, and 11 bases separated the two germline ends. Looked up from germline, CDR1 is SEHNR and CDR2 is FQNEAQ (reference sequence). CDR3 amino acids: CASTGGPGNTIYF. The CDR3 DNA reads TGTGCCAGCACCGGCGGGCCGGGAAACACCATATATTTT.